This entry is about one T cell receptor beta chain. Its antigen is undetermined. V was clipped by 5 bases and J by 7 bases, with 9 bases between them. Germline CDR1 is MNHNY and CDR2 is SVGAGI (reference sequence). This CDR3 is 12 amino acids long. Described time point: week 5, during vaccination. With topical imiquimod, each dose of the vaccine consisted of 300 ug of mutant IDH1 20-mer peptide. The data are from a study of a mutant IDH1 vaccine in newly diagnosed glioma. Across the whole study: The therapy given earlier, which was standard therapy, consisted of radiotherapy, temozolomide, or both, and most of the patients received both.

Clones were sequenced by immunoSEQ multiplex PCR, and TCRdb holds only the in-frame ones, with some missing. This sample has tens of thousands of clones, with about 80% found just once. This sequence originates from a man between 40 and 49 years old with glioma. This specimen was PBMCs, taken from a glioma patient whose treatment included an IDH1 peptide vaccine. This chain uses TRBV6-6 with TRBJ2-1; D perhaps matches TRBD2 (5 bases). The CDR3 DNA reads TGTGCCAGCAGTCTCGAGGGAAATGAGCAGTTCTTC. Protein: CASSLEGNEQFF.